This record covers a single TCR beta chain. Its target is unknown. The authors ran a second PCR of 7 to 11 cycles using a sample-barcoded 5' primer and a J-beta primer mix. TCRdb ran MiXCR on the 5' RACE reads and lists one entry per CDR3 protein. The sample includes roughly 680,000 distinct CDR3 sequences, under 25% seen only once; the top ten take 3% to 4.5%. This specimen belongs to a study of blood T cells in healthy people across ages. General observations from the study: Relative to aged donors, long-lived donors carried more naive CD4+ cells and displayed higher diversity.

CDR3 length: 14 residues. The ends were cut back, 3 bases at V and 5 bases at J, with 12 bases in the middle. In germline, CDR1 is SEHNR, CDR2 FQNEAQ (reference sequence). The V gene is TRBV7-9, the J gene TRBJ2-3; weak D call: TRBD1 (5 bases). Sequencing was done on a sample of blood. The sequence was obtained from a man between 65 and 85 years old in good health. As DNA, the CDR3 is TGTGCCAGCAGCTTCTCCAGGGAAGAAGATACGCAGTATTTT. Residues: CASSFSREEDTQYF.